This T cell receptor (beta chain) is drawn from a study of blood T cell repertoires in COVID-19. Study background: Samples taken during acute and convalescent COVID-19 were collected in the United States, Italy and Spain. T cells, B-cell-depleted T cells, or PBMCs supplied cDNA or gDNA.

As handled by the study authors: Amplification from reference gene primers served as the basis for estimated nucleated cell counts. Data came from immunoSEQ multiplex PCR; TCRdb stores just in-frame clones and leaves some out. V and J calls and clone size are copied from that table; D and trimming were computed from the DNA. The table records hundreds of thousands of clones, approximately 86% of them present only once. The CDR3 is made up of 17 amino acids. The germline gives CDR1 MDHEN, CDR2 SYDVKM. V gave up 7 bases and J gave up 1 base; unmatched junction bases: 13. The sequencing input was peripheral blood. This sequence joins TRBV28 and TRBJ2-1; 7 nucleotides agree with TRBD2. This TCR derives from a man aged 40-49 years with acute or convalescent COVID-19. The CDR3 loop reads CASKEGGPSRSYNEQFF. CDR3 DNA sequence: TGTGCCAGCAAAGAGGGAGGGCCCTCCCGATCCTACAATGAGCAGTTCTTC.